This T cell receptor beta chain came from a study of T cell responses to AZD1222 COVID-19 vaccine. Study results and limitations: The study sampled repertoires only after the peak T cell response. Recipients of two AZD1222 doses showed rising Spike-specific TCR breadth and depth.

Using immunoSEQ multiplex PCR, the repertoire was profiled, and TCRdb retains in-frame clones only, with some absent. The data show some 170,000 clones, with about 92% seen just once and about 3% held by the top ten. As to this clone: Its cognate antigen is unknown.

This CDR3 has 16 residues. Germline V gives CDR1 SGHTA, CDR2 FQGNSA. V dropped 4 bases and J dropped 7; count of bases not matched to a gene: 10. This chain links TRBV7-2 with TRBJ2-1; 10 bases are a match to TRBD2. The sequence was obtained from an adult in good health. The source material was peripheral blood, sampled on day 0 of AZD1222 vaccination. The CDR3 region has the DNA TGTGCCAGCAGCTCGGAAGCGGGAGGGCCAACTAATGAGCAGTTCTTC. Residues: CASSSEAGGPTNEQFF.